Listed here is a single T cell receptor (beta chain). This CDR3 has 15 amino acids. V was trimmed by 7 bases and J by 1 base, leaving 18 bases between them. Germline V gene lookup returns CDR1 SQVTM and CDR2 ANQGSEA. Data came from immunoSEQ multiplex PCR; TCRdb stores just in-frame clones and leaves some out. The data contain 2 million to 2.5 million clones, under 95% of them singletons. The data were taken from a study of shared clonotypes between healthy human individuals. CD45RA+ naive and CD45RA-negative memory subsets were separated from CD4+ cells. Specimen: naive CD4+ T cells from PBMCs. Subset reported: CD45RA+ positively selected. The J gene is TRBJ2-3, the V gene TRBV29-1; D may be TRBD2 (6 bases). This clonotype was obtained from a man younger than 35 in good health. Some clones in this sample may be carry-over from other donors' samples. CDR3 bases: TGCAGCGCCCAACGCGGGGTAGCGGGCACAGATACGCAGTATTTT. Its translation is CSAQRGVAGTDTQYF.